This T cell receptor (beta chain) was recorded in a study of cytomegalovirus exposure and HLA in healthy donors. Study-wide results and limits: Among the CMV-associated chains, a few were confirmed in vitro as specific for CMV antigens. One later analysis, an examination of the roughly 110 validation repertoires, found that first-cohort TCR clusters tended to co-occur in them. Rarity characterized most TCR sequences, yet some public TCRs appeared in many donors.

CDR3 size: 19 residues. V gave up 2 bases and J gave up 2 bases; unmatched junction bases: 12. The germline V gene has CDR1 MNHNS and CDR2 SASEGT. Profiled with immunoSEQ multiplex PCR; TCRdb holds only in-frame clones, not every one. The data show 80,000 to 100,000 clones, with approximately 84% seen just once and 5.5% to 7% held by the top ten. About this clone: What it binds is not known.

Among the 90 to 150 subjects of the validation cohort, separate from the roughly 600-subject first cohort, were the donors. Sequencing input: PBMCs. This chain connects TRBV6-1 to TRBJ2-5; the match to TRBD2 covers 12 bases. This receptor was obtained from a young man in good health and CMV-seropositive. The CDR3 region is CASSESAPWTSGTQETQYF. The DNA of the CDR3 is TGTGCCAGCAGTGAATCCGCCCCCTGGACTAGCGGGACACAAGAGACCCAGTACTTC.